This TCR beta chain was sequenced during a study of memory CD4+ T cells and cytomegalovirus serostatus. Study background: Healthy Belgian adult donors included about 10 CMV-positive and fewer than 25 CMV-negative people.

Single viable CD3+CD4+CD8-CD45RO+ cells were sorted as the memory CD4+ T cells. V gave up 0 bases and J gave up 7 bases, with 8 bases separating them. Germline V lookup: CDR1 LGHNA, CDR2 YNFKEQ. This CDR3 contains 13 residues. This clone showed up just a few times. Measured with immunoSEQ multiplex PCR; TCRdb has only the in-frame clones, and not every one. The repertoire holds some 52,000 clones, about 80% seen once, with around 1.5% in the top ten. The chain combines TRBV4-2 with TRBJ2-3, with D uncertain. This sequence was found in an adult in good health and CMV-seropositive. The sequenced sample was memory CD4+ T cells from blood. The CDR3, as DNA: TGTGCCAGCAGCCAAGATCTGCGCTATACGCAGTATTTT. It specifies CASSQDLRYTQYF.